The clone carrying this TCR beta chain was observed a handful of times. Its antigen is unknown. Amplification of TCR beta CDR3 regions used RNA as the template. An initial round of RT-PCR targeting the TCR CDR3 relied on the HTBI primer set. TCRdb reprocessed the multiplex PCR reads with MiXCR, giving one entry per CDR3 protein. This table holds over 650,000 distinct CDR3 sequences, roughly 17% found once. The data were obtained in a study of T cells in Graves' hyperthyroidism and ophthalmopathy. Study results and limitations: Most expanded thyroid clonotypes above 0.001 also appeared in blood.

The length of the CDR3 is 14 residues. In germline, CDR1 is SQVTM, CDR2 ANQGSEA. V lost 7 bases and J lost 3, with 18 bases in between. Sequenced: blood. The sequence was obtained from a man between 18 and 35 years old with Graves' hyperthyroidism. The chain couples TRBV29-1 to TRBJ1-1, with a tentative D call TRBD1 (6 bases). The CDR3 nucleotides are TGCAGCGCCCCGCGGGGGGCATCCGACACTGAAGCTTTCTTT. It specifies CSAPRGASDTEAFF. Full variable domain (remainder filled in from reference TRBV29-1 and TRBJ1-1): SAVISQKPSRDICQRGTSLTIQCQVDSQVTMMFWYRQQPGQSLTLIATANQGSEATYESGFVIDKFPISRPNLTFSTLTVSNMSPEDSSIYLCSAPRGASDTEAFFGQGTRLTVV.